This T cell receptor beta chain was recorded in a study of PD-1 blockade in classical Hodgkin lymphoma. On the study more broadly: Patients received nivolumab 3 mg/kg intravenously every 2 weeks. Study-wide results and caveats: Baseline TCR diversity was reportedly lower in newly diagnosed patients than healthy donors. Repertoires differed for reasons still undefined, possibly disease activity or prior therapy. Complete responders had baseline diversity similar to newly diagnosed patients.

Autologous stem cell transplantation was followed by relapse in every patient, and brentuximab vedotin exposure varied. This CDR3 has 14 amino acids. Germline trimming cut 8 bases from V and 6 bases from J; bases unmatched to any gene: 9. Germline CDR1 is SGHTA and CDR2 is FQGNSA. This clone was observed once. Its antigen is still unknown. Clones were sequenced by immunoSEQ multiplex PCR, and TCRdb holds only the in-frame ones, with some missing. The table shows more than 10,000 clones, with around three quarters occurring only once. The clonotype comes from a human donor with classical Hodgkin lymphoma. V gene TRBV7-2 combines with J gene TRBJ2-1; TRBD2 matches at 8 bases. The material was peripheral blood mononuclear cells (PBMCs), obtained at baseline. CDR3 sequence reads: CASRKAGGSNEQFF. CDR3 coding DNA: TGTGCCAGCCGGAAGGCGGGGGGTAGCAATGAGCAGTTCTTC.